Below are 10 T cell receptor beta chains sequenced from a single sample in a study of cytomegalovirus exposure and HLA in healthy donors. The PCR had 60 Vbeta and 13 Jbeta primers. Sequencing used immunoSEQ multiplex PCR; TCRdb keeps in-frame clones, though not all of them. The data contain about 140,000 clones, around 85% of them singletons. Sequenced material: PBMCs. These receptors came from a female donor in good health and CMV-seronegative.

The CDR3 here is CASRRGTGGGNQPQHF. In DNA, the CDR3 is TGTGCCAGCAGGCGCGGAACAGGGGGCGGGAATCAGCCCCAGCATTTT. The rearrangement joins TRBV6-6 to TRBJ1-5; the match to TRBD1 covers 9 bases. Germline values: CDR1 MNHNY, CDR2 SVGAGI (reference sequence). V lost 6 bases and J lost 4; bases outside the gene matches: 10. This CDR3 region has 16 residues.

The chain combines TRBV7-9 with TRBJ2-3; 7 bases are shared with TRBD1. CDR3 size: 14 residues. V trimming: 5 bases; J trimming: 6 bases; junction bases outside the gene matches: 8. The V gene's germline CDR1 is SEHNR and CDR2 FQNEAQ (reference sequence). CDR3 sequence: CASSPDREWDTQYF. The CDR3 region has the DNA TGTGCCAGCAGCCCCGACAGGGAGTGGGATACGCAGTATTTT. The entire variable domain, with the rest obtained from reference TRBV7-9 and TRBJ2-3, is as follows: DTGVSQNPRHKITKRGQNVTFRCDPISEHNRLYWYRQTLGQGPEFLTYFQNEAQLEKSRLLSDRFSAERPKGSFSTLEIQRTEQGDSAMYLCASSPDREWDTQYFGPGTRLTVL.

The chain employs TRBV30 and TRBJ2-1; 7 positions match TRBD2. V dropped 3 bases and J dropped 2; count of bases not matched to a gene: 13. Per the germline V gene, CDR1 is GTSNPN and CDR2 is SVGIG (reference sequence). The CDR3 is 17 residues long. This CDR3 reads CAWSQGSGVLTYNEQFF. DNA of the CDR3: TGTGCCTGGAGCCAAGGGAGCGGGGTTTTAACCTACAATGAGCAGTTCTTC.

The rearrangement links TRBV19 to TRBJ1-1, with 12 bases identical to TRBD1. The CDR3 is 16 residues long. Germline assignment: CDR1 LNHDA and CDR2 SQIVND (reference sequence). With V trimmed by 5 bases and J by 1 base, 5 bases remained unmatched. The CDR3 is CASSPGTGGGNTEAFF. The CDR3 DNA follows: TGTGCCAGTAGTCCTGGGACAGGGGGCGGGAACACTGAAGCTTTCTTT.

The chain recombines TRBV18 with TRBJ1-3, with D possibly being TRBD1 (5 bases). V was pared by 3 bases and J by 3 bases, with 9 bases between. CDR3 size: 14 residues. Germline-derived CDR1 and CDR2 are KGHSH and LQKENI. The CDR3 bases are TGTGCCAGCTCACCCCAGGGAAATGGAAACACCATATATTTT. It is translated as CASSPQGNGNTIYF.

The V call is TRBV29-1, the J call TRBJ2-7; possible D gene TRBD2, 7 bases. Germline V gene sequence: CDR1 SQVTM, CDR2 ANQGSEA. The CDR3 consists of 14 residues. V lost 4 bases, J lost 0 bases, and 13 bases lay in between. The CDR3 region has the DNA TGCAGCGTTGTGGGGGGGCAGAGCTCCTACGAGCAGTACTTC. Translating gives CSVVGGQSSYEQYF.

In its sample, this clone was seen once. The V call is TRBV11-3, the J call TRBJ2-7; D not resolved. The CDR3 is 17 amino acids. Germline values: CDR1 SGHNT, CDR2 YENEEA. V was clipped by 1 base and J by 2 bases, with 18 bases between them. CDR3 bases: TGTGCCAGCAGCTTAGGGTCCCCCGTGACTGGAGCCTACGAGCAGTACTTC. This translates into CASSLGSPVTGAYEQYF.

The chain is built from TRBV10-3 and TRBJ2-1; 12 bases align to TRBD2. This CDR3 spans 16 amino acids. After removal of 4 bases from V and 8 bases from J, the junction contained 9 bases not matched to a gene. Germline CDR1 reads ENHRY; CDR2 reads SYGVKD. CDR3 sequence reads: CAISGATSGSWDEQFF. The CDR3 region has the DNA TGTGCCATCAGTGGGGCGACTAGCGGGAGTTGGGATGAGCAGTTCTTC.

The chain has TRBV28 and TRBJ1-1; D is unresolved. The germline CDR1 and CDR2 sequences are MDHEN and SYDVKM. Trimming left V 1 base short and J 4 bases short, with 13 bases between. There are 15 residues in the CDR3. The CDR3 is CASSLLVGRTTEAFF. The CDR3 nucleotides are TGTGCCAGCAGTTTATTGGTAGGGAGGACCACTGAAGCTTTCTTT.

This clone was observed a single time. The rearrangement links TRBV7-3 to TRBJ2-2, with TRBD1 identical over 9 bases. The V segment lost 4 bases and the J segment 4 bases; nucleotides outside the gene matches: 7. The CDR3 loop spans 16 amino acids. In germline, CDR1 is SGHTA, CDR2 FQGTGA. In DNA form, the CDR3 reads TGTGCCAGCAGCTCCTCCCCGGACAGGGGCACCGGGGAGCTGTTTTTT. This translates into CASSSSPDRGTGELFF.